This entry lists 17 T cell receptor beta chains sequenced from one sample in a study of CD8 T cells in ankylosing spondylitis. TCRdb re-called the 5' RACE reads through MiXCR, storing one row per CDR3 protein. The data show fewer than 250,000 distinct CDR3 sequences, with about 10% seen just once and 2.6% held by the top ten. Sequencing used blood, either unsorted or a sorted T cell fraction (not recorded which). Receptors originate from a male donor with ankylosing spondylitis or in good health (not recorded which).

There are many counts of this clonotype. This rearrangement joins TRBV9 to TRBJ2-5, with TRBD1 matching 7 bases. CDR3 size: 15 residues. The germline V gene encodes CDR1 SGDLS and CDR2 YYNGEE. V trimming: 0 bases; J trimming: 4 bases; junction bases outside the gene matches: 6. The CDR3 loop reads CASSVGTGVGETQYF. CDR3 DNA: TGTGCCAGCAGCGTAGGGACAGGAGTAGGAGAGACCCAGTACTTC.

This clonotype was counted at least ten times. J is TRBJ1-1 and V is TRBV6-4; 8 nucleotides line up with TRBD1. Trimming at V came to 6 bases and at J to 4 bases, leaving 4 bases not matched to a gene. The CDR3 contains 13 residues. CDR1 and CDR2 from the germline V gene are MRHNA and SNTAGT. CDR3 DNA: TGTGCCAGCAGAGACACAGGGGGCACTGAAGCTTTCTTT. It is translated as CASRDTGGTEAFF.

This clonotype was seen many times. This chain connects TRBV10-3 to TRBJ2-3; D is ambiguous. CDR1 and CDR2 from the germline V gene are ENHRY and SYGVKD. The CDR3 spans 13 residues. V lost 7 bases to trimming and J lost 0 bases, with 8 bases between them. The CDR3 sequence is CAIKSESTDTQYF. CDR3 coding DNA: TGTGCCATCAAAAGCGAAAGCACAGATACGCAGTATTTT.

The chain links TRBV10-3 to TRBJ2-7; 7 bases map to TRBD1. Germline V gene lookup returns CDR1 ENHRY and CDR2 SYGVKD. The CDR3 is made up of 13 amino acids. The ends lost 3 bases at V and 5 bases at J; junction bases unmatched: 4. CDR3 in DNA: TGTGCCATCAGTGATAGGACAGGCCACGAGCAGTACTTC. Its protein product is CAISDRTGHEQYF.

The chain couples TRBV20-1 to TRBJ2-2, with a weak D call TRBD1 (5 bases). Deletions cut 6 bases from V and 8 bases from J, with 16 bases between. Germline V lookup: CDR1 DFQATT, CDR2 SNEGSKA (reference sequence). This CDR3 region has 13 residues. CDR3 bases: TGCAGTGCCACCTCAGGGATTGGTGGGGAGCTGTTTTTT. Protein: CSATSGIGGELFF.

In its sample, this clonotype was seen a few times. This chain connects TRBV6-1 to TRBJ1-1; maybe TRBD1 (6 bases). V lost 4 bases, J lost 4 bases, and 13 bases lay in between. The CDR3 covers 14 residues. In germline, CDR1 is MNHNS, CDR2 SASEGT. CDR3 nucleotide sequence: TGTGCCAGCAGTGGTGCGGGGGGCATCACTGAAGCTTTCTTT. It specifies CASSGAGGITEAFF.

This clonotype was found a few times. V is TRBV20-1 and J is TRBJ2-3; D uncertain. The germline V gene encodes CDR1 DFQATT and CDR2 SNEGSKA (reference sequence). The CDR3 runs to 11 residues. The V gene lost 3 bases and the J gene lost 6 bases, with 7 bases spanning the gap. The CDR3 nucleotides read TGCAGTGCTAGGTTTGGGGATACGCAGTATTTT. This gives the protein CSARFGDTQYF.

This clonotype appeared many times. The chain is built from TRBV28 and TRBJ1-1; D call uncertain. Trimming shortened V by 1 base and J by 0 bases, and 6 bases separated the two germline ends. Germline-derived CDR1 and CDR2 are MDHEN and SYDVKM. The length of the CDR3 is 14 residues. CDR3 nucleotides: TGTGCCAGCAGTTTATCGAGCATGAACACTGAAGCTTTCTTT. Its translation: CASSLSSMNTEAFF.

There are many counts of this clonotype. CDR3 amino acids: CSARLAGYYEQYF. The CDR3 bases are TGCAGTGCTAGACTAGCGGGCTACTACGAGCAGTACTTC. The genes are TRBV20-1 and TRBJ2-7, with 8 bases identical to TRBD2. The germline V gene has CDR1 DFQATT and CDR2 SNEGSKA (reference sequence). The CDR3 runs to 13 residues. The V segment lost 2 bases and the J segment 3 bases; nucleotides outside the gene matches: 3.

This clonotype was recorded many times. The V and J genes are TRBV7-2 and TRBJ2-4, with 11 bases identical to TRBD1. The CDR3 length is 16 residues. Germline lookup yields CDR1 SGHTA and CDR2 FQGNSA. Losses at the gene ends were 5 bases for V and 1 base for J; bases not matched to a gene: 4. This chain's CDR3 is CASSPGQGAAKNIQYF. The CDR3 nucleotides read TGTGCCAGCAGCCCAGGACAGGGGGCGGCCAAAAACATTCAGTACTTC.

This clonotype occurred many times. The rearrangement joins TRBV5-1 to TRBJ2-3; D uncertain. Trimming stripped 5 bases from V and 2 bases from J, with 12 bases between. Germline-derived CDR1 and CDR2 are SGHRS and YFSETQ. CDR3 length equals 14 residues. The CDR3 here is CASRQQPSTDTQYF. The CDR3 nucleotides read TGCGCCAGCAGGCAGCAGCCTTCCACAGATACGCAGTATTTT.

This clonotype was detected a few times. This sequence joins TRBV5-1 and TRBJ2-3; 14 bases are shared with TRBD2. The CDR3 spans 19 residues. V gave up 2 bases and J gave up 4 bases; unmatched junction bases: 12. Germline assignment: CDR1 SGHRS and CDR2 YFSETQ. For the CDR3, the DNA is TGCGCCAGCAGCTTTGAGACTAGCGGGGGGGCCTCCCCACCAGATACGCAGTATTTT. Translated: CASSFETSGGASPPDTQYF.

This chain uses TRBV7-9 with TRBJ1-3, with D unclear. This CDR3 comprises 14 residues. Trimming removed 0 bases at V and 7 bases at J, with 10 bases between. Looked up from germline, CDR1 is SEHNR and CDR2 is FQNEAQ (reference sequence). The CDR3 DNA reads TGTGCCAGCAGCTTAGCCGAGGGTTTGAACACCATATATTTT. The encoded protein is CASSLAEGLNTIYF.

This clonotype was counted at least ten times. This chain uses TRBV10-3 with TRBJ2-1, with 16 bases matching TRBD2. J lost 8 bases, V lost 0 bases, and 7 bases had no gene match. The CDR3 is 18 amino acids. CDR1 and CDR2 from the germline V gene are ENHRY and SYGVKD. The DNA of the CDR3 is TGTGCCATCAGTGAGTCAGGGACTAGCGGGAGGGCCGACGATGAGCAGTTCTTC. Residues: CAISESGTSGRADDEQFF.

This clonotype has more than one count but fewer than ten. V usage is TRBV5-1 and J usage is TRBJ2-7; 8 positions match TRBD2. The germline V gene encodes CDR1 SGHRS and CDR2 YFSETQ. Trimming at V came to 4 bases and at J to 1 base, leaving 4 bases not matched to a gene. This CDR3 spans 14 amino acids. CDR3 bases: TGCGCCAGCAGCGGTACTAGCGGATCCTACGAGCAGTACTTC. It codes for CASSGTSGSYEQYF.

This clonotype was picked up many times. The rearrangement joins TRBV12-3 or TRBV12-4 to TRBJ1-1; D not certain. The CDR3 is 14 residues long. Between the trimmed V and J ends, which lost 6 bases and 3 bases, there was a span of 14 bases. The CDR3 DNA sequence: TGTGCCAGCAGCCCCGCACCCAAGTACACTGAAGCTTTCTTT. Its protein product is CASSPAPKYTEAFF.

This rearrangement joins TRBV7-2 to TRBJ1-5, with D perhaps TRBD1 (5 bases). The CDR3 has 15 amino acids. Trimming removed 5 bases from V and 11 bases from J, with 22 bases in between. Germline V gives CDR1 SGHTA, CDR2 FQGNSA. For the CDR3, the DNA is TGTGCCAGCAGCCTACATATGGGGGTCGAGGAGGCCCAGCATTTT. It translates to CASSLHMGVEEAQHF.